The T cell receptor (beta chain) under discussion was sequenced for a study of vaccination and CD4 T cells after COVID-19. Study overall: At a median 72 days (range 14 to 241) after dose two, post-vaccine samples were obtained.

This CDR3 region has 12 residues. Germline CDR1 is SQVTM and CDR2 is ANQGSEA. Trimming cost V 5 bases and J 5 bases, with 12 bases left between them. Cultured CD4+ T cells had their DNA profiled by the Oncomine TCR Beta short-read assay. Investigators obtained genomic DNA by extraction from cultured CD4+ T cells. Via MiXCR, TCRdb re-called the PCR reads, giving one row per CDR3 protein. The data hold 7,500 to 10,000 distinct CDR3 sequences, with 30% to 45% observed a single time. There are a few counts of this clonotype. Antigen: not known. Treatment defined: roughly 10-day PBMC culture with coronavirus spike peptide pools or control peptides (ViraFEST assay).

Material for sequencing was CD4+ T cells from blood, cultured in vitro. The source is a human donor who had recovered from COVID-19. The chain uses TRBV29-1 and TRBJ2-5, with D possibly TRBD1 on 5 matching bases. The CDR3 sequence: CSVLRGGETQYF. The CDR3 DNA sequence: TGCAGCGTTTTAAGGGGTGGGGAGACCCAGTACTTC.